Here is one T cell receptor (beta chain) with its context. Trimming took off 4 bases at V and 4 bases at J, with 23 bases between the two ends. The CDR3 totals 19 residues. Germline V gene lookup returns CDR1 MDHEN and CDR2 SYDVKM. This sample was included in a study of glioma-infiltrating T cells. Using RNA template, CDR3s of TCR alpha and beta were amplified with iRepertoire arm-PCR. TCRdb redid the calling of the multiplex PCR reads with MiXCR, one entry per CDR3 protein. The sample gives about 380,000 distinct CDR3 sequences, around 38% of which show up once; around 11% is in the top ten. Specimen: glioma tissue, nonneoplastic brain tissue, or PBMCs (not recorded which). The source is a human donor with low-grade glioma or glioblastoma, undergoing nonglioma brain surgery, or in good health (not recorded which). This chain links TRBV28 with TRBJ2-6, with D perhaps TRBD1 (6 bases). The chain's CDR3 is CASSSPGRTDGRGANVLTF. The DNA for the CDR3 is TGTGCCAGCAGTTCCCCCGGGCGGACAGACGGCCGGGGGGCCAACGTCCTGACTTTC.